The 2 T cell receptor beta chains presented below share a single source sample, sequenced in a study of cytomegalovirus exposure and HLA in healthy donors (TCRdb year 2017). The receptor library was made with the immunoSEQ multiplex PCR assay. The immuneACCESS repertoire file appears here via TCRdb, limited to in-frame rearrangements. These files lack a portion of the clones; in checked studies, under half of the deficit traces to unresolved V genes, and the cause of the others is not known. The sample table lists about 49,000 clones, around 94% of them with a count of one. Approximately 1.4% of the sample is taken by the ten largest. The sample was PBMCs. The receptors derive from a man younger than 35 in good health and CMV-seronegative.

The chain combines TRBV4-1 with TRBJ1-2, with 9 bases lining up with TRBD1. The germline gives CDR1 MGHRA, CDR2 YSYEKL. The CDR3 runs to 16 residues. The trim removed 3 bases at V and 7 bases at J, leaving 12 bases unmatched. CDR3 sequence: CASSHPSGTGKGGYTF. CDR3 nucleotide sequence: TGCGCCAGCAGCCATCCTTCCGGGACAGGGAAGGGTGGCTACACCTTC.

This chain connects TRBV28 to TRBJ2-3; D perhaps matches TRBD2 (6 bases). V shed 0 bases and J shed 9 bases, with 10 bases lying between them. The germline CDR1 and CDR2 sequences are MDHEN and SYDVKM. The CDR3 length is 13 residues. The chain's CDR3 is CASSLWGGETQYF. In nucleotides, the CDR3 is TGTGCCAGCAGTTTATGGGGGGGAGAGACGCAGTATTTT.